This is a list of T cell receptor beta chains from one sample in a study of T cell responses to AZD1222 COVID-19 vaccine. Some clones are missing from TCRdb's copy, which holds only in-frame ones; the method was immunoSEQ multiplex PCR. The sample lists roughly 100,000 clones, approximately 89% seen once, with approximately 40% in the top ten. This specimen was peripheral blood, taken 28 days after the second AZD1222 dose. These receptors came from an adult who received the AZD1222 COVID-19 vaccine. Each CDR3 is given with its conserved first and last residue. The D gene is left open where the match is weak. Only some rows state a clone size, as once, few, many or a class for expanded clones.

cdr3_nt cdr3_aa j_call clone_size d_call v_call
TGTGCCAGCAGCCAAAATCCTTCCGGGGGCTTTGGCTACACCTTC CASSQNPSGGFGYTF TRBJ1-2 - - TRBV3-1/TRBV3-2
TGTGCCAGCAGCTTAACTAGCGGGACGTACGAGCAGTACTTC CASSLTSGTYEQYF TRBJ2-7 - TRBD2 TRBV13
TGTGCCAGCAGTTTAGACTGGGGGCACTCCTACGAGCAGTACTTC CASSLDWGHSYEQYF TRBJ2-7 - - TRBV28
TGTGCCAGCAGCCAAGGGACTAGCGGCTACGAGCAGTACTTC CASSQGTSGYEQYF TRBJ2-7 - TRBD2 TRBV9
TGTGCCAGCTCACCAGTTCCCAGGGGGCGGACCTACAATGAGCAGTTCTTC CASSPVPRGRTYNEQFF TRBJ2-1 - TRBD1 TRBV18
TGTGCCATCAGGGGCGGGGGACTCAACACCGGGGAGCTGTTTTTT CAIRGGGLNTGELFF TRBJ2-2 - TRBD2 TRBV10-3
TGCGCCAGCAGCCAGGCATTTGGAGGGGGCTATAACGAGCAGTACTTC CASSQAFGGGYNEQYF TRBJ2-7 - - TRBV4-1
TGTGCCTTACCGACAGGGAGGGACACTGAAGCTTTCTTT CALPTGRDTEAFF TRBJ1-1 - TRBD1 TRBV10-3
TGTGCCTCCTCGATTGAGGGGGCGAAGAGCACTGAAGCTTTCTTT CASSIEGAKSTEAFF TRBJ1-1 - TRBD1 TRBV6-5
TGTGCCAGCAGTTTATCGAACACCGGGGAGCTGTTTTTT CASSLSNTGELFF TRBJ2-2 - - TRBV27
TGCAGCGTTGAAGCCTGGGACAGGGCAGATACGCAGTATTTT CSVEAWDRADTQYF TRBJ2-3 - TRBD1 TRBV29-1
TGTGCCTGGAGTGGGGGACAGAGCAATCAGCCCCAGCATTTT CAWSGGQSNQPQHF TRBJ1-5 - TRBD1 TRBV30
TGTGCCAGCATTCGAGACTCCAATCAGCCCCAGCATTTT CASIRDSNQPQHF TRBJ1-5 - - TRBV28
TGCGCCAGCAGCTCGGGGGGGACAGGGCCCTACGAGCAGTACTTC CASSSGGTGPYEQYF TRBJ2-7 - - TRBV5-1
TGTGCCAGCAGCTTAGGGCAGATCATGAACACTGAAGCTTTCTTT CASSLGQIMNTEAFF TRBJ1-1 once - TRBV7-9
TGTGCCAGCAGCTTAAATTCGGGTGGGGGCAATCAGCCCCAGCATTTT CASSLNSGGGNQPQHF TRBJ1-5 once - TRBV7-6
TGTGCCAGTAGTATAGAAGGCAGTACAACTAATGAAAAACTGTTTTTT CASSIEGSTTNEKLFF TRBJ1-4 - - TRBV19
TGTGCCACCAGCAGAGGGACAACCTCGAACACCGGGGAGCTGTTTTTT CATSRGTTSNTGELFF TRBJ2-2 - - TRBV15
TGCGCCAGCAGCCTCTCAGCAGCGGGCCTCACAGATACGCAGTATTTT CASSLSAAGLTDTQYF TRBJ2-3 - - TRBV4-3